Below, 27 T cell receptor beta chains from the same sample are listed, as sequenced in a study of blood T cell repertoires in COVID-19. Assay: immunoSEQ multiplex PCR; the TCRdb copy retains only in-frame clones and omits some. The sample holds roughly 230,000 clones, about 83% seen once. Sequenced sample: peripheral blood. The receptors were sampled from a woman in her 50s with acute or convalescent COVID-19.

This clone was counted once. The gene calls are TRBV5-6 and TRBJ2-7; 11 bases agree with TRBD1. The CDR3 runs 15 residues. The germline V gene encodes CDR1 SGHDT and CDR2 YYEEEE. The ends lost 4 bases at V and 3 bases at J; junction bases unmatched: 6. DNA of the CDR3: TGTGCCAGCAGCCTCTGGGACAGGGGGGGCTACGAGCAGTACTTC. It specifies CASSLWDRGGYEQYF.

This chain uses TRBV3-1 (or the pseudogene TRBV3-2) with TRBJ2-1, with TRBD2 matching over 8 bases. The CDR3 length is 15 residues. The germline gives CDR1 LGHDT, CDR2 YNNKEL (reference sequence). The V segment lost 3 bases and the J segment 5 bases; nucleotides outside the gene matches: 6. The CDR3 sequence: CASSHGSGTNNEQFF. The CDR3 coding sequence is TGTGCCAGCAGCCATGGTAGCGGGACCAACAATGAGCAGTTCTTC.

This clone turned up a few times. The chain links TRBV6-5 to TRBJ1-1, with D possibly being TRBD1 (5 bases). The germline CDR1 and CDR2 sequences are MNHEY and SVGAGI. Trimming took off 6 bases at V and 4 bases at J, with 15 bases between the two ends. This CDR3 comprises 14 residues. The CDR3, as DNA: TGTGCCAGCAGGGTACAGGACGAGGCCACTGAAGCTTTCTTT. This sequence encodes CASRVQDEATEAFF.

The chain couples TRBV28 to TRBJ1-2; TRBD1 agrees at 11 bases. V gave up 3 bases and J gave up 2 bases; unmatched junction bases: 5. This CDR3 comprises 16 residues. Germline lookup yields CDR1 MDHEN and CDR2 SYDVKM. The CDR3 sequence is CASSLGQGGTNYGYTF. As DNA, the CDR3 is TGTGCCAGCAGTTTGGGACAGGGGGGTACGAACTATGGCTACACCTTC.

V usage is TRBV19 and J usage is TRBJ2-5, with D tentatively TRBD2 (5 bases). Trimming pared 3 bases from V and 4 bases from J, leaving 15 bases between. Germline V CDR1 and CDR2: LNHDA, SQIVND (reference sequence). This CDR3 contains 15 residues. This CDR3 reads CASSIAGLRGETQYF. The DNA for the CDR3 is TGTGCCAGTAGTATCGCCGGCCTTCGGGGAGAGACCCAGTACTTC.

The chain recombines TRBV5-1 with TRBJ2-1, with D maybe TRBD1 (6 bases). Trimming left V 0 bases short and J 3 bases short, with 7 bases between. CDR3 length: 14 amino acids. The germline V gene encodes CDR1 SGHRS and CDR2 YFSETQ. CDR3 sequence: CASSLGQDYNEQFF. The CDR3, as DNA: TGCGCCAGCAGCTTGGGACAGGACTACAATGAGCAGTTCTTC.

V and J are TRBV9 and TRBJ1-4; TRBD1 might be the D (5 bases). Trimming pared 1 base from V and 8 bases from J, leaving 9 bases between. The CDR3 spans 13 residues. The germline CDR1 and CDR2 sequences are SGDLS and YYNGEE. Written as DNA, the CDR3 is TGTGCCAGCAGCGTAAACGGGGGGGAAAAACTGTTTTTT. The encoded protein is CASSVNGGEKLFF.

The chain combines TRBV28 with TRBJ1-5; 9 bases line up with TRBD1. From germline, CDR1 is MDHEN and CDR2 SYDVKM. V shed 6 bases and J 5 bases; nucleotides not matched to a gene: 2. The CDR3 consists of 13 residues. CDR3 sequence: CASRRDRDQPQHF. CDR3 bases: TGTGCCAGCAGGAGGGACAGGGATCAGCCCCAGCATTTT.

The V and J genes are TRBV2 and TRBJ1-3; no clear D. V shed 3 bases and J shed 3 bases, with 9 bases lying between them. This CDR3 has 14 residues. Germline assignment: CDR1 SNHLY and CDR2 FYNNEI. In DNA form, the CDR3 reads TGTGCCAGCAGTGACTCGCGAAGTGGAAACACCATATATTTT. As protein: CASSDSRSGNTIYF.

The CDR3 reads CAISDGGFQETQYF. For the CDR3, the DNA is TGTGCCATCAGTGACGGAGGATTCCAAGAGACCCAGTACTTC. This chain joins TRBV10-3 and TRBJ2-5, with a tentative D call TRBD2 (5 bases). Germline CDR1 ENHRY, CDR2 SYGVKD. The V end was cut by 3 bases, the J end by 1 base, with 9 bases between. This CDR3 is 14 amino acids long.

Comments on this clone: Additional DNA sequences in this sample encode the identical CDR3. The chain carries TRBV5-5 and TRBJ2-7; D possibly corresponds to TRBD1 (7 bases). This CDR3 comprises 12 residues. With 4 bases removed from V and 5 bases from J, the gap between germline ends came to 10 bases. Germline lookup yields CDR1 SGHKS and CDR2 YYEKEE (reference sequence). The CDR3 region has the DNA TGTGCCAGCAGCCGCGGGACAGACGAGCAGTACTTC. Translated, it gives CASSRGTDEQYF.

This chain links TRBV6-2 or TRBV6-3 with TRBJ2-3; possibly TRBD1 for D (6 bases). The germline V gene encodes CDR1 MNHEY and CDR2 SVGEGT. V lost 4 bases and J lost 0, with 11 bases in between. The CDR3 totals 15 residues. The CDR3 reads CASSFEGVSTDTQYF. The CDR3 bases are TGTGCCAGCAGTTTTGAGGGGGTCAGCACAGATACGCAGTATTTT.

The chain links TRBV11-2 to TRBJ2-7; D not resolved. Germline-derived CDR1 and CDR2 are SGHAT and FQNNGV. This CDR3 is built from 13 residues. Deletions cut 2 bases from V and 4 bases from J, with 9 bases between. The CDR3 is CASSLYESYEQYF. The CDR3 DNA sequence: TGTGCCAGCAGCTTATACGAGTCGTACGAGCAGTACTTC.

This clone was detected a few times. The V call is TRBV6-2 or TRBV6-3, the J call TRBJ1-2; 8 bases fit TRBD1. The CDR3 sequence is 16 residues long. J lost 0 bases, V lost 5 bases, and 8 bases had no gene match. The germline CDR1 and CDR2 sequences are MNHEY and SVGEGT. The DNA for the CDR3 is TGTGCCAGCAGTGTACAGGGGGACAGAACTAACTATGGCTACACCTTC. Its protein product is CASSVQGDRTNYGYTF.

This chain uses TRBV6-2 or TRBV6-3 with TRBJ2-1; D is perhaps TRBD2 (5 bases). This CDR3 comprises 13 residues. Trimming took off 2 bases at V and 8 bases at J, with 10 bases between the two ends. Germline loops: CDR1 MNHEY, CDR2 SVGEGT. CDR3 sequence reads: CASSYHLADEQFF. In DNA, the CDR3 is TGTGCCAGCAGTTACCATCTAGCCGATGAGCAGTTCTTC.

The chain combines TRBV6-5 with TRBJ1-6; D not certain. This CDR3 has 14 residues. Trimming took off 6 bases at V and 9 bases at J, with 15 bases between the two ends. Germline V gene data show CDR1 as MNHEY and CDR2 as SVGAGI. CDR3 loop: CASRETLSPSPLHF. The CDR3 bases are TGTGCCAGCAGAGAGACACTCTCCCCTTCACCCCTCCACTTT.

This chain connects TRBV27 to TRBJ1-6, with 7 bases lining up with TRBD1. The CDR3 covers 17 residues. Germline assignment: CDR1 MNHEY and CDR2 SMNVEV (reference sequence). The ends lost 3 bases at V and 0 bases at J; junction bases unmatched: 5. The CDR3 DNA sequence: TGTGCCAGCAGTTTCAGGGGGTCCTTCTCCTATAATTCACCCCTCCACTTT. Protein: CASSFRGSFSYNSPLHF.

The chain recombines TRBV19 with TRBJ1-1, with unresolved D. Germline-derived CDR1 and CDR2 are LNHDA and SQIVND (reference sequence). Trimming stripped 5 bases from V and 2 bases from J, with 12 bases between. The CDR3 is made up of 14 amino acids. This CDR3 reads CASSVLQGNTEAFF. CDR3 DNA sequence: TGTGCCAGTAGTGTACTACAAGGAAACACTGAAGCTTTCTTT.

The gene calls are TRBV29-1 and TRBJ1-1, with 8 bases fitting TRBD1. Looked up from germline, CDR1 is SQVTM and CDR2 is ANQGSEA. The CDR3 consists of 13 residues. V gave up 3 bases and J gave up 6 bases; unmatched junction bases: 6. DNA for the CDR3: TGCAGCGTTGATCAGGGGGCCGGTTCTGAAGCTTTCTTT. Residues: CSVDQGAGSEAFF.

This clone was picked up one time. The rearrangement uses TRBV7-9 and TRBJ2-3; D uncertain. V was clipped by 5 bases and J by 6 bases, with 18 bases between them. CDR1 and CDR2 (germline): SEHNR, FQNEAQ (reference sequence). The CDR3 has 15 residues. The CDR3 here is CASSRPAGSKDTQYF. The CDR3 region has the DNA TGTGCCAGCAGCCGGCCGGCAGGAAGCAAGGATACGCAGTATTTT.

The rearrangement uses TRBV12-3 or TRBV12-4 and TRBJ2-7, with a tentative D call TRBD1 (6 bases). With 7 bases removed from V and 1 base from J, the gap between germline ends came to 11 bases. CDR3 length: 13 residues. CDR3 residues: CASTSTGSYEQYF. In DNA form, the CDR3 reads TGTGCCAGCACCTCGACAGGTTCCTACGAGCAGTACTTC.

The chain has TRBV2 and TRBJ1-5; D ambiguous. This CDR3 spans 13 amino acids. The germline gives CDR1 SNHLY, CDR2 FYNNEI. Trimming cost V 3 bases and J 2 bases, with 5 bases left between them. For the CDR3, the DNA is TGTGCCAGCAGTGACGGGGGCAATCAGCCCCAGCATTTT. Protein sequence: CASSDGGNQPQHF.

V is TRBV4-2 and J is TRBJ2-1, with D unclear. The CDR3 is made up of 13 amino acids. V dropped 0 bases and J dropped 8 bases, with 8 bases sitting between them. In germline, CDR1 is LGHNA, CDR2 YNFKEQ. CDR3: CASSQENFYEQFF. As DNA, the CDR3 is TGTGCCAGCAGCCAAGAGAACTTCTATGAGCAGTTCTTC.

The gene calls are TRBV5-1 and TRBJ2-3; 11 nucleotides align to TRBD2. Germline V gene sequence: CDR1 SGHRS, CDR2 YFSETQ. The CDR3 is made up of 17 amino acids. J gave up 4 bases and V 4 bases, and 11 bases lay outside the gene matches. The CDR3: CASSQVLAGGSADTQYF. The CDR3 bases are TGCGCCAGCAGCCAGGTTTTAGCGGGGGGGTCCGCAGATACGCAGTATTTT. Full variable domain (rest looked up from reference TRBV5-1 and TRBJ2-3): KAGVTQTPRYLIKTRGQQVTLSCSPISGHRSVSWYQQTPGQGLQFLFEYFSETQRNKGNFPGRFSGRQFSNSRSEMNVSTLELGDSALYLCASSQVLAGGSADTQYFGPGTRLTVL.

The chain is built from TRBV29-1 and TRBJ2-5; no clear D gene. Germline values: CDR1 SQVTM, CDR2 ANQGSEA. This CDR3 comprises 13 residues. V gave up 7 bases and J gave up 5 bases, with 17 bases separating them. CDR3 residues: CSAARSAQETQYF. The CDR3 nucleotides are TGCAGCGCAGCTAGATCAGCTCAGGAGACCCAGTACTTC. The entire variable domain, with the rest obtained from reference TRBV29-1 and TRBJ2-5, is as follows: SAVISQKPSRDICQRGTSLTIQCQVDSQVTMMFWYRQQPGQSLTLIATANQGSEATYESGFVIDKFPISRPNLTFSTLTVSNMSPEDSSIYLCSAARSAQETQYFGPGTRLLVL.

This clone occurred once. V gene TRBV30 combines with J gene TRBJ2-7, with TRBD2 as a possible D gene (6 bases). The germline V gene encodes CDR1 GTSNPN and CDR2 SVGIG (reference sequence). This CDR3 region has 14 residues. The ends were cut back, 4 bases at V and 5 bases at J, with 18 bases in the middle. CDR3 bases: TGTGCCTGGAAGATGGACACCGGGGGTCACGAGCAGTACTTC. Protein sequence: CAWKMDTGGHEQYF.

V is TRBV19 and J is TRBJ2-7; weak D call: TRBD2 (6 bases). Germline loops: CDR1 LNHDA, CDR2 SQIVND (reference sequence). The CDR3 covers 15 residues. Trimming shortened V by 6 bases and J by 4 bases, and 19 bases separated the two germline ends. As DNA, the CDR3 is TGTGCCAGTAGCATCTACCCGGTGGGGGGTTACGAGCAGTACTTC. Translating gives CASSIYPVGGYEQYF.